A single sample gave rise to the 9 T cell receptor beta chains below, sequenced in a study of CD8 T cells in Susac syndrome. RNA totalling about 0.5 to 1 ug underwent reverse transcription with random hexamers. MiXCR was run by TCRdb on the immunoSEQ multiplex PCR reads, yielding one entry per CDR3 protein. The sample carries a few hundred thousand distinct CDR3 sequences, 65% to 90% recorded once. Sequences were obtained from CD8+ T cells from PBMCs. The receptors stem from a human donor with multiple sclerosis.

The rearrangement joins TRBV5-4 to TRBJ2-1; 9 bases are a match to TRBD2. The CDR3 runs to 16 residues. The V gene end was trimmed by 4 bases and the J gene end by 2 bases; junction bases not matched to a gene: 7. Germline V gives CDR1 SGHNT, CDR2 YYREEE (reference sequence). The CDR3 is CASSSRGGRAYNEQFF. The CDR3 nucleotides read TGTGCCAGCAGCAGTCGGGGCGGGAGGGCCTACAATGAGCAGTTCTTC. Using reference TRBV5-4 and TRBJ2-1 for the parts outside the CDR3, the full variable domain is ETGVTQSPTHLIKTRGQQVTLRCSSQSGHNTVSWYQQALGQGPQFIFQYYREEENGRGNFPPRFSGLQFPNYSSELNVNALELDDSALYLCASSSRGGRAYNEQFFGPGTRLTVL.

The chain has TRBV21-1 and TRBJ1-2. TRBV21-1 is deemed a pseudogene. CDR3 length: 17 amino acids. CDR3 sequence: CASSRSKTYGRAGGYTF. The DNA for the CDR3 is TGTGCCAGCAGCAGATCGAAAACTTACGGTAGGGCAGGCGGCTACACCTTC.

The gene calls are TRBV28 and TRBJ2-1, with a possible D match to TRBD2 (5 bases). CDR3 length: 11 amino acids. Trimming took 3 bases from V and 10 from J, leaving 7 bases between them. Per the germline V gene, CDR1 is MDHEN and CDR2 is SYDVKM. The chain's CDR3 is CASSFEREQFF. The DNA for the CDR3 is TGTGCCAGCAGTTTTGAGCGGGAGCAGTTCTTC.

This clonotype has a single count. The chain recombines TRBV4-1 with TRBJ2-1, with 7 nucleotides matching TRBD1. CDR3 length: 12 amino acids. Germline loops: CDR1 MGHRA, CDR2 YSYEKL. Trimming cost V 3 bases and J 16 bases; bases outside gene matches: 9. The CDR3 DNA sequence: TGCGCCAGCAGCCACGGACAGGCACCCCACTTCTTC. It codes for CASSHGQAPHFF.

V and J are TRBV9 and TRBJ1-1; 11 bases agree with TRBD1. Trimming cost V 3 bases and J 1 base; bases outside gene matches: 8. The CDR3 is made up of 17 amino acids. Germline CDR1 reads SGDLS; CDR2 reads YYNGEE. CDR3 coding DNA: TGTGCCAGCAGCGCAACTCGGGACAGGGGGTGGAACACTGAAGCTTTCTTT. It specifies CASSATRDRGWNTEAFF.

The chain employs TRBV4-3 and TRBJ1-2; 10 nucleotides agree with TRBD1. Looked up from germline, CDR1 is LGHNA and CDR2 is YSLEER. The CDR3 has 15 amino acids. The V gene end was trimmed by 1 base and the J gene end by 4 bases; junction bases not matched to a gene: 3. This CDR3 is CASSQAWTGGYGYTF. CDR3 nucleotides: TGCGCCAGCAGCCAAGCTTGGACAGGGGGCTATGGCTACACCTTC.

The CDR3 DNA reads TGTGCCAGTAAAACGGGCAGGGGCGGGGAGCTGTTTTTT. Protein product: CASKTGRGGELFF. The chain couples TRBV19 to TRBJ2-2; possibly TRBD1 for D (6 bases). Trimming removed 7 bases at V and 7 bases at J, with 13 bases between. The CDR3 sequence is 13 residues long. Germline V gene sequence: CDR1 LNHDA, CDR2 SQIVND (reference sequence).

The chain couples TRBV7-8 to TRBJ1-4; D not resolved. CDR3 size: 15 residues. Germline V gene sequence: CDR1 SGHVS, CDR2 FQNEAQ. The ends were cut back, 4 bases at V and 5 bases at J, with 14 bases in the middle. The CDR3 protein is CASSSIRLPNEKLFF. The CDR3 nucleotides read TGTGCCAGCAGCTCTATCAGGCTCCCGAATGAAAAACTGTTTTTT.

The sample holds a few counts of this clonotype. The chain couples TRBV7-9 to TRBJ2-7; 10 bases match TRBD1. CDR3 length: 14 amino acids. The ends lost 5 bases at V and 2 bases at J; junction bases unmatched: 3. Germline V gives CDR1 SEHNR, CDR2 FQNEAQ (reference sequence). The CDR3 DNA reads TGTGCCAGCAGCGTGGGACAGGGGCCCTACGAGCAGTACTTC. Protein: CASSVGQGPYEQYF.